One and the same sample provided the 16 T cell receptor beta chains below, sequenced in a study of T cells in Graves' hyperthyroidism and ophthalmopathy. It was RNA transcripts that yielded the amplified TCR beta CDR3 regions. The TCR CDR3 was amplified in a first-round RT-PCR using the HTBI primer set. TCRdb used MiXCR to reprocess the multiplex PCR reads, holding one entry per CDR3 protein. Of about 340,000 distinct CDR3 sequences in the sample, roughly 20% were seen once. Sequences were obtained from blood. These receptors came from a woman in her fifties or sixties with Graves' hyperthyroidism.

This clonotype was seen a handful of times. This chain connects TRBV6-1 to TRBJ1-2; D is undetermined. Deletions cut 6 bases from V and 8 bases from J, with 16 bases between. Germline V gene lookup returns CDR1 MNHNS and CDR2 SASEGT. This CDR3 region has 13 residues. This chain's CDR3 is CASSLGYTEGYTF. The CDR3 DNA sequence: TGTGCCAGCAGCCTCGGATATACGGAGGGCTACACCTTC.

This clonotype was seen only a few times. DNA for the CDR3: TGCAGTGCTATGGAGGGGCTTGAGGAAGCTTTCTTT. Protein: CSAMEGLEEAFF. This chain uses TRBV20-1 with TRBJ1-1; the D gene is possibly TRBD1 (5 bases). CDR1 DFQATT and CDR2 SNEGSKA come from the germline V gene (reference sequence). The CDR3 sequence is 12 residues long. Trimming cost V 4 bases and J 8 bases, with 14 bases left between them.

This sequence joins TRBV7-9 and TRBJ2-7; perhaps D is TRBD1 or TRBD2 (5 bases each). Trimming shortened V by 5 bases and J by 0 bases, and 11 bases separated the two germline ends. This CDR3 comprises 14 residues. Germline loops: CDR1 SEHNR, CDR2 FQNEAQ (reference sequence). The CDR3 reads CASSPGGNSYEQYF. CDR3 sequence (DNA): TGTGCCAGCAGCCCTGGGGGTAACTCCTACGAGCAGTACTTC.

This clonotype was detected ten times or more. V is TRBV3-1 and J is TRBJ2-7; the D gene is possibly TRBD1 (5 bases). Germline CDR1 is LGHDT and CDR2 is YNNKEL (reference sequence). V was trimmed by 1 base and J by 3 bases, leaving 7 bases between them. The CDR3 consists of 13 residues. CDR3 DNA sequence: TGTGCCAGCAGCCAAGGCAGGGACTACGAGCAGTACTTC. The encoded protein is CASSQGRDYEQYF.

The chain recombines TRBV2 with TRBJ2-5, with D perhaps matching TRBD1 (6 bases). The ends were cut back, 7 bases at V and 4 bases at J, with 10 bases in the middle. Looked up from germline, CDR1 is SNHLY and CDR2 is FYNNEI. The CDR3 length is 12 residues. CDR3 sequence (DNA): TGTGCCAGCAACAGGGATGGAGAGACCCAGTACTTC. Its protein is CASNRDGETQYF.

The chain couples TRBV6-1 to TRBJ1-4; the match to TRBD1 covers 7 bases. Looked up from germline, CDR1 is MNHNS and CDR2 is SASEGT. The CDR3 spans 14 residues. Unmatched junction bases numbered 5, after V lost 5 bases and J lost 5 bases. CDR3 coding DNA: TGTGCCAGCAGTCGGGACAGTATAAATGAAAAACTGTTTTTT. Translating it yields CASSRDSINEKLFF.

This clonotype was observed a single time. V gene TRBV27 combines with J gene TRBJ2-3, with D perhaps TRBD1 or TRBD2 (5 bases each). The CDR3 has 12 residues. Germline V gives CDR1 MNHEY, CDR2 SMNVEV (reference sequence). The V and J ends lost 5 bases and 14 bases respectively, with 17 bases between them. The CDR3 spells CASSTRWGFRYF. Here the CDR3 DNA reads TGTGCCAGCAGTACCCGGTGGGGGTTTAGGTATTTT.

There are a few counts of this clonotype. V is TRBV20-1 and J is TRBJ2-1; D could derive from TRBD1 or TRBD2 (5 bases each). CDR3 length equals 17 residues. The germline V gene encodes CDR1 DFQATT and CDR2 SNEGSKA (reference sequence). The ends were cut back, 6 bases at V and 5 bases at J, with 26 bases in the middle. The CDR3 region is CSATGTPWSPLDNEQFF. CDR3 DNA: TGCAGTGCAACCGGGACCCCGTGGTCCCCCCTAGACAATGAGCAGTTCTTC.

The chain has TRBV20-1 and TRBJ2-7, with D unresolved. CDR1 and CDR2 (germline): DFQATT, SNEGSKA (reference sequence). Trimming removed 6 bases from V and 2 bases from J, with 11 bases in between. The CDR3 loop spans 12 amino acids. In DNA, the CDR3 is TGCAGTGCCAGATCGCCCGCCTACGAGCAGTACTTC. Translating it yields CSARSPAYEQYF.

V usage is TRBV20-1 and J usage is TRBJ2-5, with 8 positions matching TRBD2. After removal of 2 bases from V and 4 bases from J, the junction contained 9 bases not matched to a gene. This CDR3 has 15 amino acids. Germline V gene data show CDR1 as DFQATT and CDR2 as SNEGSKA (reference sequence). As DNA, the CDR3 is TGCAGTGCTAGATCTACAGCGGGAGAGGCAGAGACCCAGTACTTC. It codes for CSARSTAGEAETQYF.

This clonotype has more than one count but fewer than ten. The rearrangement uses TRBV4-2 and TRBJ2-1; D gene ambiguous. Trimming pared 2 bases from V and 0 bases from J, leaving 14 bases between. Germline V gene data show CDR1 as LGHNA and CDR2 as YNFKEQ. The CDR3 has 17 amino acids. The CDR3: CASSQNPTPSSYNEQFF. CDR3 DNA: TGTGCCAGCAGCCAAAACCCAACACCTAGCTCCTACAATGAGCAGTTCTTC.

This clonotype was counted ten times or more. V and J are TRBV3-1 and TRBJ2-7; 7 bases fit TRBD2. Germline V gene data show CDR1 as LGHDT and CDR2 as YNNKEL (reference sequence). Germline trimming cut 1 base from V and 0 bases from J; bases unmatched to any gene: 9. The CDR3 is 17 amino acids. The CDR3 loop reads CASSQGFSGPSSYEQYF. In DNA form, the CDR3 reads TGTGCCAGCAGCCAAGGATTTAGCGGGCCAAGCTCCTACGAGCAGTACTTC.

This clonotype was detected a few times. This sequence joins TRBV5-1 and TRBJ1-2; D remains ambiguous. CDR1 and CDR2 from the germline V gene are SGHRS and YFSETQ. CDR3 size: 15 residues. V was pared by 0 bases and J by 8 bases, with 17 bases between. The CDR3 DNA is TGCGCCAGCAGCTTGGTCGGGGAAGGTCTTTACGGCTACACCTTC. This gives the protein CASSLVGEGLYGYTF.

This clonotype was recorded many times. In DNA form, the CDR3 reads TGTGCCAGCAGTTTATCCCCCATTTTTCGACAGGGAGGGTATGGCTACACCTTC. The encoded protein is CASSLSPIFRQGGYGYTF. The chain has TRBV28 and TRBJ1-2, with 7 bases lining up with TRBD1. This CDR3 has 18 amino acids. The V and J ends lost 1 base and 5 bases, in that order; junction bases with no gene match: 16. From germline, CDR1 is MDHEN and CDR2 SYDVKM.

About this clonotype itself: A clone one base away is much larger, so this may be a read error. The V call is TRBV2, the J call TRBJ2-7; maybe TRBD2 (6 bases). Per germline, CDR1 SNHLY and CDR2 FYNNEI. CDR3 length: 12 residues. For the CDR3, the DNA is TGTGCCAGCAGGGGAGGCGGGTACGAGCAGGACGTC. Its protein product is CASRGGGYEQDV.

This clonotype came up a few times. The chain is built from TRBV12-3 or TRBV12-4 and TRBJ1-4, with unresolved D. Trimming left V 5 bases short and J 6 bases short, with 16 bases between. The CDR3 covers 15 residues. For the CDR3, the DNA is TGTGCCAGCAGTCCCTCCGACGGGAACGATGAAAAACTGTTTTTT. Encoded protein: CASSPSDGNDEKLFF.